The 20 T cell receptor beta chains listed next were all sequenced from one sample in a study of T cell responses to AZD1222 COVID-19 vaccine. The protocol was immunoSEQ multiplex PCR, while the TCRdb copy is restricted to in-frame clones and leaves out a portion. The data show 130,000 to 150,000 clones, roughly nine tenths seen once. The sequencing used peripheral blood, collected on day 0 of AZD1222 vaccination. The receptor source for this set is an adult in good health.

The chain couples TRBV19 to TRBJ1-1; a weak D match, TRBD1 (5 bases). Germline CDR1 and CDR2: LNHDA and SQIVND (reference sequence). The CDR3 is 15 residues long. Trimming shortened V by 7 bases and J by 1 base, and 16 bases separated the two germline ends. The CDR3 DNA follows: TGTGCCAGTATCAGGTCTGGAGGGGCGAACACTGAAGCTTTCTTT. Translating gives CASIRSGGANTEAFF. Drawing the rest from reference TRBV19 and TRBJ1-1, the complete variable domain is DGGITQSPKYLFRKEGQNVTLSCEQNLNHDAMYWYRQDPGQGLRLIYYSQIVNDFQKGDIAEGYSVSREKKESFPLTVTSAQKNPTAFYLCASIRSGGANTEAFFGQGTRLTVV.

The J gene is TRBJ2-1, the V gene TRBV28; no firm D call. Between the trimmed V and J ends, which lost 3 bases and 5 bases, there was a span of 5 bases. Germline loops: CDR1 MDHEN, CDR2 SYDVKM. This CDR3 is built from 12 residues. Here the CDR3 reads CASSLQHNEQFF. CDR3 nucleotides: TGTGCCAGCAGTTTGCAGCACAATGAGCAGTTCTTC.

CDR3 protein: CASSSQGQVVTPLHF. CDR3 DNA sequence: TGTGCCAGCAGCTCTCAGGGACAGGTCGTGACACCCCTCCACTTT. This rearrangement joins TRBV3-1 (or the pseudogene TRBV3-2) to TRBJ1-6, with 8 bases identical to TRBD1. Germline CDR1 LGHDT, CDR2 YNNKEL (reference sequence). This CDR3 spans 15 amino acids. V lost 5 bases, J lost 11 bases, and 11 bases stayed unmatched.

As for this clone: This CDR3 is also generated by other DNA sequences in the sample. The rearrangement joins TRBV7-2 to TRBJ2-5, with TRBD1 identical over 9 bases. The CDR3 has 14 residues. CDR1 is SGHTA, CDR2 FQGNSA, per germline. The J segment lost 2 bases and the V segment lost 4 bases, leaving 2 bases of the junction unmatched. CDR3 nucleotides: TGTGCCAGCAGCTCGACAGGGGGACAAGAGACCCAGTACTTC. Translated: CASSSTGGQETQYF.

The chain uses TRBV18 and TRBJ1-2, with TRBD1 identical over 9 bases. Germline loops: CDR1 KGHSH, CDR2 LQKENI. J was trimmed by 8 bases and V by 4 bases; bases with no gene match: 14. The CDR3 is made up of 16 amino acids. CDR3 sequence reads: CASSRPPGQGVGGYTF. The CDR3 DNA is TGTGCCAGCTCACGACCCCCGGGACAGGGCGTCGGAGGCTACACCTTC.

The CDR3 reads CASSYSAGTVETQYF. The CDR3 DNA is TGTGCCAGCAGTTACTCTGCGGGTACAGTAGAGACCCAGTACTTC. The chain combines TRBV6-5 with TRBJ2-5, with D maybe TRBD2 (5 bases). V was cut by 0 bases and J by 4 bases, with 12 bases left in between. The CDR3 is 15 amino acids. Germline CDR1 MNHEY, CDR2 SVGAGI.

The chain employs TRBV12-3 or TRBV12-4 and TRBJ1-1; D is unclear. CDR3 length: 12 residues. Trimming cost V 3 bases and J 5 bases, with 7 bases left between them. The CDR3 reads CASSFTQTEAFF. The CDR3 coding sequence is TGTGCCAGCAGTTTTACCCAAACTGAAGCTTTCTTT.

This clone was detected only once. The chain has TRBV28 and TRBJ1-1; D ambiguous. This CDR3 has 15 amino acids. Trimming pared 7 bases from V and 1 base from J, leaving 16 bases between. The germline V gene encodes CDR1 MDHEN and CDR2 SYDVKM. The CDR3 spells CASTHSGQANTEAFF. In nucleotides, the CDR3 is TGTGCCAGCACCCACTCAGGCCAGGCGAACACTGAAGCTTTCTTT.

Here the CDR3 DNA reads TGTGCCAGCAGCTTAGGTTTAGGGGCGGGAGATATAAAGACCCAGTACTTC. It translates to CASSLGLGAGDIKTQYF. This chain joins TRBV11-2 and TRBJ2-5, with 7 bases matching TRBD2. CDR1 SGHAT and CDR2 FQNNGV come from the germline V gene. V lost 1 base, J lost 6 bases, and 14 bases stayed unmatched. This CDR3 is 17 amino acids long.

The chain recombines TRBV7-3 with TRBJ2-1; D uncertain. Per germline, CDR1 SGHTA and CDR2 FQGTGA. The ends were cut back, 5 bases at V and 2 bases at J, with 13 bases in the middle. The CDR3 is 15 amino acids. Written as DNA, the CDR3 is TGTGCCAGCAGCGCTCGAAGTGGCCCCTACAATGAGCAGTTCTTC. This sequence encodes CASSARSGPYNEQFF. The whole variable domain, filled in from reference TRBV7-3 and TRBJ2-1, reads GAGVSQTPSNKVTEKGKYVELRCDPISGHTALYWYRQSLGQGPEFLIYFQGTGAADDSGLPNDRFFAVRPEGSVSTLKIQRTERGDSAVYLCASSARSGPYNEQFFGPGTRLTVL.

This chain uses TRBV6-5 with TRBJ1-2; D is perhaps TRBD1 (6 bases). Trimming took 7 bases from V and 5 from J, leaving 14 bases between them. The CDR3 spans 13 residues. Germline V CDR1 and CDR2: MNHEY, SVGAGI. The CDR3 loop is CASTQLTGYGYTF. As DNA, the CDR3 is TGTGCCAGCACCCAACTAACAGGGTATGGCTACACCTTC.

This chain joins TRBV7-3 and TRBJ2-7, with TRBD1 as a possible D gene (7 bases). The CDR3 contains 14 residues. Per germline, CDR1 SGHTA and CDR2 FQGTGA. Trimming stripped 5 bases from V and 6 bases from J, with 17 bases between. The CDR3 coding sequence is TGTGCCAGCAGCGTACAGGGGAGGCCGTCCGAGCAGTACTTC. It translates to CASSVQGRPSEQYF.

The gene calls are TRBV13 and TRBJ2-4, with 12 bases fitting TRBD2. The V gene end was trimmed by 3 bases and the J gene end by 10 bases; junction bases not matched to a gene: 4. Germline CDR1 is PRHDT and CDR2 is FYEKMQ (reference sequence). The CDR3 contains 14 residues. The chain's CDR3 is CASSFRLAGEIQYF. For the CDR3, the DNA is TGTGCCAGCAGCTTCCGACTAGCGGGAGAAATTCAGTACTTC.

V and J are TRBV27 and TRBJ1-6, with D possibly being TRBD1 (5 bases). V was clipped by 6 bases and J by 1 base, with 16 bases between them. Germline lookup yields CDR1 MNHEY and CDR2 SMNVEV (reference sequence). This CDR3 comprises 17 residues. The CDR3 nucleotides are TGTGCCAGCAGCCCATCCCGGGGCTGGTCCTATAATTCACCCCTCCACTTT. It yields the protein CASSPSRGWSYNSPLHF.

The chain carries TRBV6-1 and TRBJ1-1, with a possible D match to TRBD1 (6 bases). The CDR3 length is 15 residues. The germline V and J ends were trimmed by 2 bases and 3 bases, with 13 bases remaining between them. CDR1 and CDR2 from the germline V gene are MNHNS and SASEGT. CDR3 sequence reads: CASSEYGGRDTEAFF. CDR3 nucleotides: TGTGCCAGCAGTGAATACGGGGGGCGCGACACTGAAGCTTTCTTT.

The CDR3 bases are TGTGCCAGCAGCTTATCGCGGGACAATGAGCAGTTCTTC. Amino acid sequence: CASSLSRDNEQFF. The chain combines TRBV7-2 with TRBJ2-1; a possible D gene is TRBD2 (5 bases). V dropped 2 bases and J dropped 5 bases, with 7 bases sitting between them. This CDR3 comprises 13 residues. Germline V CDR1 and CDR2: SGHTA, FQGNSA.

The J gene is TRBJ2-1, the V gene TRBV7-3; 8 bases line up with TRBD1. CDR1 and CDR2 (germline): SGHTA, FQGTGA. The CDR3 covers 15 residues. V was clipped by 5 bases and J by 6 bases; unmatched bases: 9. The CDR3 loop reads CASSPQTGVSNEQFF. DNA of the CDR3: TGTGCCAGCAGCCCCCAGACAGGGGTCAGCAATGAGCAGTTCTTC. The full variable domain, in which reference TRBV7-3 and TRBJ2-1 provide the parts outside the CDR3, is GAGVSQTPSNKVTEKGKYVELRCDPISGHTALYWYRQSLGQGPEFLIYFQGTGAADDSGLPNDRFFAVRPEGSVSTLKIQRTERGDSAVYLCASSPQTGVSNEQFFGPGTRLTVL.

The chain employs TRBV6-2 or TRBV6-3 and TRBJ2-1, with D hard to call. The V gene's germline CDR1 is MNHEY and CDR2 SVGEGT. The CDR3 covers 18 residues. The V end lost 4 bases, the J end lost 0 bases, and 19 bases lay between the germline ends. Here the CDR3 reads CASSSYLIRVSSYNEQFF. The CDR3 DNA sequence: TGTGCCAGCAGTTCTTACCTCATTAGAGTGAGCTCCTACAATGAGCAGTTCTTC.

The rearrangement links TRBV24-1 to TRBJ2-6; 9 bases agree with TRBD1. CDR1 KGHDR and CDR2 SFDVKD come from the germline V gene. With 3 bases clipped from V and 1 base from J, the junction kept 9 bases outside the gene matches. The CDR3 length is 19 residues. CDR3 coding DNA: TGTGCCACCAGTGATCAGACCCCGGGACAGGGATCTGGGGCCAACGTCCTGACTTTC. As protein: CATSDQTPGQGSGANVLTF.

The rearrangement joins TRBV16 to TRBJ2-1; no clear D. In germline, CDR1 is KGHSY, CDR2 FQNENV. V was clipped by 1 base and J by 6 bases, with 7 bases between them. This CDR3 spans 13 amino acids. The DNA for the CDR3 is TGTGCCAGCAGCCAATTAACCCCCAATGAGCAGTTCTTC. Translation gives CASSQLTPNEQFF.